This T cell receptor beta chain was recovered during a study of shared T cell receptors in the human thymus. Profiled with immunoSEQ multiplex PCR; TCRdb holds only in-frame clones, not every one. The sample lists 450,000 to 650,000 clones; approximately 80% were seen once. With V trimmed by 3 bases and J by 1 base, 5 bases remained unmatched. The CDR3 runs 15 residues. The germline V gene has CDR1 MNHNS and CDR2 SASEGT. This same sample was also taken into another study, of human thymus T cells. In that study: It was healthy Finnish infants having corrective surgery for congenital heart defects who were the donors. Apparent bias marked the V and J gene usage of thymic and blood repertoires.

The specimen was thymocytes. The chain has TRBV6-1 and TRBJ1-1; 7 nucleotides line up with TRBD1. The TCR comes from a boy under two years old with a congenital heart defect. CDR3: CASSEVTGSNTEAFF. The CDR3 DNA follows: TGTGCCAGCAGTGAGGTGACAGGGTCGAACACTGAAGCTTTCTTT.